Below are 25 T cell receptor beta chains sequenced from a single sample in a study of PD-L1 blockade in urothelial cancer (TCRdb year 2017). Libraries were constructed by the immunoSEQ multiplex PCR assay. Not all clones reach the TCRdb copy of this immuneACCESS table, which keeps in-frame sequences only. Checked studies attribute under half of the gap to unresolved V genes and leave the rest unexplained. A total of tens of thousands of clones appear in this sample, around 84% of them only once. The ten largest account for approximately 2.9% of the sample. The material sequenced was PBMCs, taken around atezolizumab (anti-PD-L1) treatment. The receptor set was obtained from a man aged 45-60 years with urothelial cancer.

In its sample, this clone was seen once. The chain joins TRBV30 to TRBJ1-6, with D tentatively TRBD1 (5 bases). CDR1 GTSNPN and CDR2 SVGIG come from the germline V gene (reference sequence). This CDR3 is built from 16 residues. V lost 3 bases and J lost 10, with 22 bases in between. The CDR3 is CAWRPTGQLIGSPLHF. CDR3 in DNA: TGTGCCTGGAGGCCCACCGGACAATTAATAGGGTCACCCCTCCACTTT.

This clone came up a few times. J is TRBJ1-2 and V is TRBV30; D not certain. This CDR3 contains 11 residues. The germline V gene has CDR1 GTSNPN and CDR2 SVGIG (reference sequence). V was trimmed by 4 bases and J by 9 bases, leaving 12 bases between them. In DNA, the CDR3 is TGTGCCTGGACACAGATCGTCCGCTACACCTTC. This codes for CAWTQIVRYTF.

The V and J genes are TRBV18 and TRBJ2-7, with 7 bases fitting TRBD1. The CDR3 is made up of 14 amino acids. V lost 4 bases, J lost 5 bases, and 8 bases stayed unmatched. Germline CDR1 KGHSH, CDR2 LQKENI. The CDR3 nucleotides read TGTGCCAGCTCACAACAGGGGTGGAATGACGAGCAGTACTTC. Amino acids: CASSQQGWNDEQYF.

V is TRBV28 and J is TRBJ1-1; 10 bases fit TRBD1. The germline V gene has CDR1 MDHEN and CDR2 SYDVKM. The CDR3 covers 12 residues. After removal of 7 bases from V and 12 bases from J, the junction contained 8 bases not matched to a gene. CDR3 coding DNA: TGTGCCAGCAAACCGGGACAGGGGACGTCTTTCTTT. It yields the protein CASKPGQGTSFF.

The rearrangement uses TRBV7-9 and TRBJ2-2, with 8 bases lining up with TRBD1. The CDR3 contains 15 residues. Germline-derived CDR1 and CDR2 are SEHNR and FQNEAQ (reference sequence). V was pared by 3 bases and J by 4 bases, with 4 bases of the junction left unmatched. The CDR3 DNA sequence: TGTGCCAGCAGCTTTAGACAGGGGATCACCGGGGAGCTGTTTTTT. This codes for CASSFRQGITGELFF.

V usage is TRBV2 and J usage is TRBJ2-3; perhaps TRBD2 as D (7 bases). Germline V lookup: CDR1 SNHLY, CDR2 FYNNEI. The CDR3 is 15 amino acids. Trimming stripped 1 base from V and 1 base from J, with 9 bases between. CDR3 nucleotide sequence: TGTGCCAGCAGTGAAGGAGGGGGGGGCACAGATACGCAGTATTTT. Its translation: CASSEGGGGTDTQYF.

This clone was detected once. V gene TRBV5-4 combines with J gene TRBJ2-5; 8 nucleotides line up with TRBD2. Germline loops: CDR1 SGHNT, CDR2 YYREEE (reference sequence). The CDR3 consists of 15 residues. Trimming removed 4 bases from V and 1 base from J; junction bases left unmatched: 6. The CDR3 nucleotides read TGTGCCAGCAGCCCACCCGGGACTAGCCAAGAGACCCAGTACTTC. Amino acid sequence: CASSPPGTSQETQYF.

In this sample, this clone turned up once. The J gene is TRBJ2-7, the V gene TRBV7-2; TRBD1 aligns across 7 bases. The CDR3 loop spans 14 amino acids. V lost 5 bases, J lost 5 bases, and 9 bases stayed unmatched. The germline CDR1 and CDR2 sequences are SGHTA and FQGNSA. The CDR3, as DNA: TGTGCCAGCAGCCGAGGGGGCAGGGGACACGAGCAGTACTTC. Its protein product is CASSRGGRGHEQYF.

In this sample, this clone turned up once. The chain couples TRBV5-4 to TRBJ2-1, with D possibly matching TRBD1 (6 bases). Trimming stripped 0 bases from V and 2 bases from J, with 9 bases between. Germline CDR1 SGHNT, CDR2 YYREEE (reference sequence). This CDR3 is 15 amino acids long. The CDR3 reads CASSLAAGAYNEQFF. In nucleotides, the CDR3 is TGTGCCAGCAGCTTGGCAGCAGGGGCCTACAATGAGCAGTTCTTC.

The V and J genes are TRBV19 and TRBJ2-3; TRBD1 matches 12 bases. The CDR3 runs to 16 residues. The V segment lost 3 bases and the J segment 2 bases; nucleotides outside the gene matches: 3. CDR1 and CDR2 (germline): LNHDA, SQIVND (reference sequence). The CDR3 DNA sequence: TGTGCCAGTAGTATGGGGACAGGGGGCCACACAGATACGCAGTATTTT. This gives the protein CASSMGTGGHTDTQYF.

The rearrangement joins TRBV19 to TRBJ1-1; no clear D gene. V was trimmed by 3 bases and J by 1 base, leaving 6 bases between them. The germline CDR1 and CDR2 sequences are LNHDA and SQIVND (reference sequence). The CDR3 has 13 residues. CDR3 DNA: TGTGCCAGTAGTATTGCGCGGAACACTGAAGCTTTCTTT. It is translated as CASSIARNTEAFF.

The V gene is TRBV7-9, the J gene TRBJ1-3; D remains ambiguous. This CDR3 is 15 amino acids long. The germline V gene has CDR1 SEHNR and CDR2 FQNEAQ (reference sequence). V lost 0 bases and J lost 4, with 10 bases in between. The CDR3 sequence is CASSLASSVGNTIYF. CDR3 coding DNA: TGTGCCAGCAGCTTAGCGTCGTCAGTCGGAAACACCATATATTTT.

This clone occurred once. In nucleotides, the CDR3 is TGCGCCAGCAGCCCAAGCGGCTTCGGTAGTACCGGCTCACCCCTCCACTTT. This gives the protein CASSPSGFGSTGSPLHF. The V gene is TRBV5-1, the J gene TRBJ1-6; no firm D call. The length of the CDR3 is 17 residues. Between the trimmed V and J ends, which lost 4 bases and 10 bases, there was a span of 24 bases. From germline, CDR1 is SGHRS and CDR2 YFSETQ.

V gene TRBV7-8 combines with J gene TRBJ1-1; D is uncertain. Per the germline V gene, CDR1 is SGHVS and CDR2 is FQNEAQ. Trimming stripped 1 base from V and 1 base from J, with 7 bases between. CDR3 length: 14 residues. The CDR3 protein is CASSLVQANTEAFF. For the CDR3, the DNA is TGTGCCAGCAGCTTAGTCCAGGCGAACACTGAAGCTTTCTTT.

V usage is TRBV5-1 and J usage is TRBJ2-1; the match to TRBD2 covers 13 bases. J gave up 9 bases and V 4 bases, and 7 bases lay outside the gene matches. CDR1 SGHRS and CDR2 YFSETQ come from the germline V gene. This CDR3 spans 15 amino acids. The CDR3 loop is CASSVGLAGVTEQFF. CDR3 bases: TGCGCCAGCAGCGTAGGACTAGCGGGAGTAACTGAGCAGTTCTTC.

The rearrangement uses TRBV4-1 and TRBJ1-2; 10 bases line up with TRBD1. CDR3 length: 15 residues. CDR1 is MGHRA, CDR2 YSYEKL, per germline. With V trimmed by 3 bases and J by 8 bases, 9 bases remained unmatched. In DNA, the CDR3 is TGCGCCAGCAGCCAGAGGACAGGGGGGGAACTGGGCTACACCTTC. As protein: CASSQRTGGELGYTF.

The rearrangement links TRBV11-2 to TRBJ1-1, with no clear D. Germline CDR1 SGHAT, CDR2 FQNNGV. The CDR3 contains 14 residues. V dropped 5 bases and J dropped 5 bases, with 15 bases sitting between them. CDR3: CASSLTSYYTEAFF. The CDR3 nucleotides read TGTGCCAGCAGCCTCACCTCCTATTATACTGAAGCTTTCTTT.

Concerning this clone: An end of the junction differs from the germline gene, which may be a read error. The gene calls are TRBV7-7 and TRBJ2-1; 10 bases match TRBD2. Germline CDR1 SSHAT, CDR2 FNYEAQ (reference sequence). The CDR3 has 15 residues. The CDR3 sequence is CASSLNIAGGGEQFF. As DNA, the CDR3 is TGTGCTAGCAGCTTAAACATAGCGGGAGGCGGGGAGCAGTTCTTC.

The chain has TRBV18 and TRBJ2-3, with 10 bases identical to TRBD2. V lost 8 bases and J lost 2; bases outside the gene matches: 7. The length of the CDR3 is 15 residues. Germline loops: CDR1 KGHSH, CDR2 LQKENI. The DNA for the CDR3 is TGTGCCAGCGCCAAACTAGCGGGGACCACAGATACGCAGTATTTT. Protein sequence: CASAKLAGTTDTQYF.

The J gene is TRBJ1-2, the V gene TRBV30; D uncertain. CDR3 length: 13 amino acids. The germline V gene encodes CDR1 GTSNPN and CDR2 SVGIG (reference sequence). Trimming took 2 bases from V and 1 from J, leaving 8 bases between them. Here the CDR3 reads CAWSPFFNYGYTF. The CDR3 DNA follows: TGTGCCTGGAGTCCGTTTTTTAACTATGGCTACACCTTC. The full variable domain, rest sourced from reference TRBV30 and TRBJ1-2, is SQTIHQWPATLVQPVGSPLSLECTVEGTSNPNLYWYRQAAGRGLQLLFYSVGIGQISSEVPQNLSASRPQDRQFILSSKKLLLSDSGFYLCAWSPFFNYGYTFGSGTRLTVV.

V gene TRBV27 combines with J gene TRBJ1-5, with 9 bases that match TRBD1. The CDR3 has 15 amino acids. Germline CDR1 reads MNHEY; CDR2 reads SMNVEV (reference sequence). Trimming removed 4 bases from V and 7 bases from J; junction bases left unmatched: 8. The DNA of the CDR3 is TGTGCCAGCAGTTCCTACTCGACAGGGGGACAGCCCCAGCATTTT. Amino acid sequence: CASSSYSTGGQPQHF.

The chain uses TRBV6-1 and TRBJ1-1; D remains ambiguous. The CDR3 runs 11 residues. The germline V and J ends were trimmed by 5 bases and 6 bases, with 7 bases remaining between them. Germline CDR1 and CDR2: MNHNS and SASEGT. The CDR3 DNA sequence: TGTGCCAGCAGTTACCTAGCTGAAGCTTTCTTT. Amino acid sequence: CASSYLAEAFF.

V is TRBV5-1 and J is TRBJ2-3; 9 positions agree with TRBD2. This CDR3 contains 15 residues. The V segment lost 3 bases and the J segment 2 bases; nucleotides outside the gene matches: 4. Germline V CDR1 and CDR2: SGHRS, YFSETQ. DNA of the CDR3: TGCGCCAGCAGCTACGTAGCGGGGGACACAGATACGCAGTATTTT. Translating it yields CASSYVAGDTDTQYF.

The rearrangement links TRBV5-1 to TRBJ2-1; unclear D gene. CDR3 length equals 14 residues. Germline values: CDR1 SGHRS, CDR2 YFSETQ. Trimming pared 1 base from V and 10 bases from J, leaving 15 bases between. This chain's CDR3 is CASSLSYSYGEQFF. The CDR3 nucleotides are TGCGCCAGCAGCTTGTCATACAGCTACGGCGAGCAGTTCTTC.

V and J are TRBV2 and TRBJ2-5; 10 bases match TRBD2. Germline CDR1 and CDR2: SNHLY and FYNNEI. The CDR3 runs 17 residues. V trimming: 0 bases; J trimming: 1 base; junction bases outside the gene matches: 5. The CDR3 DNA reads TGTGCCAGCAGTGAAGCACTACTAGCGGGGATCCAAGAGACCCAGTACTTC. It yields the protein CASSEALLAGIQETQYF.